This entry is about one TCR beta chain. These data are taken from a study of blood T cell repertoires in COVID-19. For the study at large: Both acute and convalescent COVID-19 samples were obtained from the United States, Italy and Spain. Sources were T cells, B-cell-depleted T cells, or PBMCs; the material itself was cDNA or gDNA.

The CDR3 runs 14 residues. V gave up 10 bases and J gave up 7 bases, with 20 bases separating them. Germline CDR1 LGHDT, CDR2 YNNKEL (reference sequence). In the authors' methods: Estimation of nucleated cell counts was performed using reference gene primer amplification. Profiled with immunoSEQ multiplex PCR; TCRdb holds only in-frame clones, not every one. The V and J calls and clone size were taken over from that table, and D and trimming were inferred from the DNA. This repertoire shows approximately 220,000 clones, approximately 81% found once; its top ten account for approximately 8%. This chain joins TRBV3-1 (or the pseudogene TRBV3-2) and TRBJ1-3; possibly TRBD1 for D (6 bases). This receptor was identified in a woman of 80 years or more with acute or convalescent COVID-19. Source material: peripheral blood. The CDR3 coding sequence is TGTGCCACCTCGTCAGGGCCAGGGGACAACACCATATATTTT. It yields the protein CATSSGPGDNTIYF.